These T cell receptor beta chains were read from a single sample in a study of blood T cell repertoires in COVID-19. TCRdb's table, derived via immunoSEQ multiplex PCR, lists solely in-frame clones and lacks some. The sample records some 300,000 clones, around 91% being singletons. Sequenced sample: PBMCs or T cells enriched from blood (not recorded which). The receptors were gathered from a woman aged 18-29 years with acute COVID-19. Each CDR3 is given with its conserved first and last residue. D genes are given only for firm matches. Clone size is stated in some rows and not others, as once, few, many or a class when expanded.

v_gene	abundance	j_gene	d_gene	CDR3aa	CDR3nt
TRBV19	-	TRBJ2-7	-	CASSNPGFEQYF	TGTGCCAGTAGTAATCCGGGGTTCGAGCAGTACTTC
TRBV19	-	TRBJ1-5	TRBD1	CASSPQGQGRVQPQHF	TGTGCCAGTAGCCCCCAAGGACAGGGAAGGGTTCAGCCCCAGCATTTT
TRBV5-1	once	TRBJ1-4	-	CASSLRGMDEKLFF	TGCGCCAGCAGCTTGAGGGGGATGGATGAAAAACTGTTTTTT
TRBV18	-	TRBJ2-3	-	CASSPTGGLADTQYF	TGTGCCAGCTCACCAACGGGGGGCTTGGCAGATACGCAGTATTTT
TRBV7-9	-	TRBJ1-3	-	CAPTRVSGNTIYF	TGTGCCCCAACCCGGGTCTCTGGAAACACCATATATTTT
TRBV9	-	TRBJ2-3	TRBD2	CASSVDGLAGGRSTDTQYF	TGTGCCAGCAGCGTCGACGGACTAGCGGGAGGGAGAAGCACAGATACGCAGTATTTT
TRBV5-6	-	TRBJ2-1	TRBD2	CASSFWLAGGMYEQFF	TGTGCCAGCAGCTTTTGGCTAGCGGGAGGAATGTATGAGCAGTTCTTC
TRBV9	-	TRBJ2-3	TRBD1	CASSGRTGLDTQYF	TGTGCCAGCAGCGGACGGACAGGGTTGGATACGCAGTATTTT
TRBV2	few	TRBJ1-2	TRBD1	CASSDRAHSDDYTF	TGTGCCAGCAGCGACAGGGCCCATTCAGATGACTACACCTTC
TRBV10-2	-	TRBJ2-5	-	CASSVGGETQYF	TGCGCCAGCTCGGTGGGGGGAGAGACCCAGTACTTC
TRBV7-9	-	TRBJ2-7	TRBD2	CASSTSGMPLEQYF	TGTGCCAGCAGCACCAGCGGGATGCCCCTCGAGCAGTACTTC
TRBV28	-	TRBJ1-2	-	CASSANGGYGYTF	TGTGCCAGCAGTGCCAACGGGGGCTATGGCTACACCTTC
TRBV28	-	TRBJ1-4	-	CASSLTAYNEKLFF	TGTGCCAGCAGTTTGACAGCTTATAATGAAAAACTGTTTTTT
TRBV11-2	-	TRBJ1-2	-	CASSLGDGGYGYTF	TGTGCCAGCAGCTTAGGAGACGGGGGGTATGGCTACACCTTC
TRBV29-1	-	TRBJ1-2	TRBD1	CSVGGGGKGYTF	TGCAGCGTAGGAGGGGGCGGTAAGGGCTACACCTTC
TRBV29-1	-	TRBJ2-1	TRBD2	CSVESVSGRWGNEQFF	TGCAGCGTTGAATCGGTGAGCGGGAGATGGGGGAATGAGCAGTTCTTC
TRBV27	-	TRBJ2-7	TRBD1	CASSFSTTGGWQYF	TGTGCCAGCAGTTTCTCAACGACAGGGGGTTGGCAGTACTTC
TRBV5-1	-	TRBJ1-1	-	CASSLQDFRTEAFF	TGCGCCAGCAGCTTGCAGGATTTCAGAACTGAAGCTTTCTTT
TRBV10-3	-	TRBJ2-3	TRBD1	CAMGQSTDTQYF	TGTGCCATGGGACAGAGCACAGATACGCAGTATTTT
TRBV29-1	-	TRBJ2-7	-	CSVEAARGYEQYF	TGCAGCGTTGAGGCCGCCCGAGGTTACGAGCAGTACTTC
TRBV5-4	-	TRBJ2-7	-	CASSPEGSEQYF	TGTGCCAGCAGCCCGGAGGGGTCCGAGCAGTACTTC
TRBV19	-	TRBJ1-1	-	CASSREGGNTEAFF	TGTGCCAGTAGTAGAGAAGGGGGGAACACTGAAGCTTTCTTT
TRBV18	-	TRBJ2-5	TRBD2	CASSPGGAQETQYF	TGTGCCAGCTCACCCGGGGGGGCTCAAGAGACCCAGTACTTC
TRBV7-9	-	TRBJ2-1	-	CASQAGGADKDEQFF	TGTGCCAGCCAAGCGGGCGGGGCCGACAAGGATGAGCAGTTCTTC
TRBV7-3	-	TRBJ2-2	TRBD2	CASSLNPSGVNTGELFF	TGTGCCAGCAGCTTAAACCCTAGCGGGGTCAACACCGGGGAGCTGTTTTTT
TRBV5-1	-	TRBJ2-2	-	CASSEKNTGELFF	TGCGCCAGCAGCGAGAAGAACACCGGGGAGCTGTTTTTT
TRBV7-9	once	TRBJ2-2	TRBD2	CASSPSGTNTGELFF	TGTGCCAGCAGCCCTAGCGGGACGAACACCGGGGAGCTGTTTTTT
TRBV5-1	once	TRBJ1-1	TRBD1	CASSLALTGDPEAFF	TGCGCCAGCAGCTTGGCCCTTACAGGGGACCCTGAAGCTTTCTTT
TRBV6-5	-	TRBJ2-2	TRBD1	CASSYRQGFAGELFF	TGTGCCAGCAGTTACAGACAGGGGTTCGCCGGGGAGCTGTTTTTT
TRBV6-1	-	TRBJ2-7	TRBD1	CASSFGQGVLF	TGTGCCAGCAGTTTCGGACAGGGGGTCCTCTTC
TRBV6-5	-	TRBJ2-7	-	CASRKGRRDYEQYF	TGTGCCAGCAGAAAGGGGCGTAGAGACTACGAGCAGTACTTC
TRBV28	-	TRBJ1-4	-	CASSSPLYATNEKLFF	TGTGCCAGCAGTTCCCCACTATATGCAACTAATGAAAAACTGTTTTTT
TRBV12-3/TRBV12-4	-	TRBJ1-2	-	CASRFSFGYTF	TGTGCCAGCAGATTTTCATTTGGCTACACCTTC